The 16 T cell receptor beta chains presented below share a single source sample, sequenced in a study of CD8 T cells in ankylosing spondylitis (dated by TCRdb to about 2017). The library was made by 5' RACE. Sequenced on an Illumina HiSeq 2500. TCRdb's own reprocessing of the public reads used fastp at Q25 and MiXCR and kept productive beta chains. Identical CDR3 protein sequences are pooled into one entry, listed with their most common genes and DNA. The sample table lists 250,000 to 350,000 distinct CDR3 sequences, about 20% of them with a count of one. The top ten constitute about 3.7% of the sample. Material: blood, either unsorted or a sorted T cell fraction (not recorded which). Source of these receptors: a female donor with ankylosing spondylitis or in good health (not recorded which).

The genes are TRBV24-1 and TRBJ2-1; D may be TRBD2 (6 bases). CDR1 and CDR2 from the germline V gene are KGHDR and SFDVKD. The CDR3 extends over 15 amino acids. V was cut by 3 bases and J by 6 bases, with 14 bases left in between. CDR3 coding DNA: TGTGCCACCAGTGATCCACCGGGACTTTTCAATGAGCAGTTCTTC. It yields the protein CATSDPPGLFNEQFF.

A remark on this clonotype: Mismatch with germline at one junction end may stem from a read error. The V gene is TRBV4-3, the J gene TRBJ2-3; possible D gene TRBD2, 6 bases. The CDR3 consists of 14 residues. Germline V gene sequence: CDR1 LGHNA, CDR2 YSLEER. The CDR3, as DNA: TGCTCCAGCAGCCAAGAACTAGCAAGAGATACGCAGTATTTT. It yields the protein CSSSQELARDTQYF.

This clonotype was counted only a few times. One end of the junction varies from germline; a read error may be responsible. This chain connects TRBV29-1 to TRBJ1-1; a weak D match, TRBD1 (6 bases). Per germline, CDR1 SQVTM and CDR2 ANQGSEA. This CDR3 spans 14 amino acids. The CDR3 DNA is TGCAGCGTTCGGGACATGGTGTCGAACACTGAAGTTTTCTTT. It is translated as CSVRDMVSNTEVFF. Using reference TRBV29-1 and TRBJ1-1 for the parts outside the CDR3, the full variable domain is SAVISQKPSRDICQRGTSLTIQCQVDSQVTMMFWYRQQPGQSLTLIATANQGSEATYESGFVIDKFPISRPNLTFSTLTVSNMSPEDSSIYLCSVRDMVSNTEVFFGQGTRLTVV.

This clonotype occurred a few times. Because it lacks the conserved phenylalanine or tryptophan at the end, this CDR3 is likely a read error. This chain joins TRBV5-4 and TRBJ2-6; D is unresolved. The CDR3 runs 16 residues. Trimming left V 5 bases short and J 4 bases short, with 16 bases between. The germline V gene has CDR1 SGHNT and CDR2 YYREEE (reference sequence). In DNA form, the CDR3 reads TGTGCCAGCAGTTCCCGGGCGACGATGGGGGCCAACGTCCTGACTCTC. Protein sequence: CASSSRATMGANVLTL.

The chain joins TRBV11-1 to TRBJ1-2; 10 bases match TRBD1. The germline gives CDR1 SGHAT, CDR2 FQDESV (reference sequence). J lost 2 bases, V lost 0 bases, and 3 bases had no gene match. This CDR3 region has 16 residues. The CDR3 loop reads CASSLAGTGANYGYTF. Here the CDR3 DNA reads TGTGCCAGCAGCTTAGCCGGGACAGGGGCGAACTATGGCTACACCTTC.

This rearrangement joins TRBV5-1 to TRBJ2-1; 11 bases line up with TRBD2. Germline V CDR1 and CDR2: SGHRS, YFSETQ. The CDR3 is made up of 15 amino acids. Trimming took 6 bases from V and 6 from J; bases not matched to a gene: 8. The CDR3 region is CASNGLAGGTNEQFF. The CDR3 DNA is TGCGCCAGCAATGGTCTAGCGGGAGGTACCAATGAGCAGTTCTTC. The variable domain in full, completed from reference TRBV5-1 and TRBJ2-1, reads KAGVTQTPRYLIKTRGQQVTLSCSPISGHRSVSWYQQTPGQGLQFLFEYFSETQRNKGNFPGRFSGRQFSNSRSEMNVSTLELGDSALYLCASNGLAGGTNEQFFGPGTRLTVL.

The rearrangement links TRBV5-4 to TRBJ2-1; 12 bases agree with TRBD2. Per the germline V gene, CDR1 is SGHNT and CDR2 is YYREEE (reference sequence). J gave up 4 bases and V 2 bases, and 4 bases lay outside the gene matches. The CDR3 sequence is 16 residues long. The CDR3 DNA reads as TGTGCCAGCAGCTTAGTGACTAGCGGGGGTTACAATGAGCAGTTCTTC. It encodes CASSLVTSGGYNEQFF.

The chain uses TRBV12-3 or TRBV12-4 and TRBJ2-6, with unresolved D. The CDR3 is 14 amino acids. V shed 6 bases and J shed 0 bases, with 6 bases lying between them. CDR3 amino acids: CASSRASGANVLTF. The CDR3 DNA follows: TGTGCCAGCAGCCGTGCCTCTGGGGCCAACGTCCTGACTTTC.

This chain connects TRBV7-9 to TRBJ2-7; D remains unclear. The ends were cut back, 5 bases at V and 6 bases at J, with 8 bases in the middle. CDR1 and CDR2 from the germline V gene are SEHNR and FQNEAQ (reference sequence). The CDR3 spans 11 residues. CDR3 sequence: CASSLIGEQYF. The CDR3 nucleotides are TGTGCCAGCAGCCTAATAGGCGAGCAGTACTTC.

The chain combines TRBV13 with TRBJ2-1; tentative D call: TRBD2 (6 bases). CDR3 length equals 14 residues. Per germline, CDR1 PRHDT and CDR2 FYEKMQ (reference sequence). V was clipped by 6 bases and J by 5 bases, with 14 bases between them. The CDR3 bases are TGTGCCAGCAGATCCCCGACTAGAGACAATGAGCAGTTCTTC. This encodes CASRSPTRDNEQFF.

The chain recombines TRBV6-5 with TRBJ2-1; TRBD2 might be the D (5 bases). Trimming cost V 0 bases and J 1 base, with 19 bases left between them. Per germline, CDR1 MNHEY and CDR2 SVGAGI. The CDR3 has 19 amino acids. The CDR3 DNA reads as TGTGCCAGCAGTTACTCGAAACAGCGGACCGTTCTTTCCTACAATGAGCAGTTCTTC. Protein sequence: CASSYSKQRTVLSYNEQFF.

The chain joins TRBV9 to TRBJ1-2, with 8 bases matching TRBD1. Germline V lookup: CDR1 SGDLS, CDR2 YYNGEE. This CDR3 has 18 residues. The J segment lost 0 bases and the V segment lost 4 bases, leaving 14 bases of the junction unmatched. CDR3 in amino acids: CASSSVGQEIATNYGYTF. The CDR3 nucleotides are TGTGCCAGCAGCTCCGTGGGACAGGAAATCGCTACTAACTATGGCTACACCTTC.

The genes are TRBV20-1 and TRBJ1-5; 8 positions match TRBD1. In germline, CDR1 is DFQATT, CDR2 SNEGSKA (reference sequence). There are 14 residues in the CDR3. V lost 0 bases and J lost 5; bases outside the gene matches: 3. The CDR3 region has the DNA TGCAGTGCTAGAGATCGGACAGGGTATCAGCCCCAGCATTTT. It codes for CSARDRTGYQPQHF.

This clonotype appeared a few times. The V and J genes are TRBV7-9 and TRBJ2-2, with D maybe TRBD2 (5 bases). V was trimmed by 7 bases and J by 4 bases, leaving 16 bases between them. The CDR3 sequence is 15 residues long. The germline V gene has CDR1 SEHNR and CDR2 FQNEAQ (reference sequence). CDR3 region: CASISRRMGTGELFF. CDR3 nucleotides: TGTGCCAGCATCTCTCGGAGGATGGGCACCGGGGAGCTGTTTTTT.

This clonotype occurred a few times. The gene calls are TRBV6-5 and TRBJ2-1; D may be TRBD2 (6 bases). CDR3 length: 16 residues. CDR1 and CDR2 (germline): MNHEY, SVGAGI. The V end was cut by 0 bases, the J end by 0 bases, with 9 bases between. CDR3 loop: CASSYSSGGSYNEQFF. The CDR3, as DNA: TGTGCCAGCAGTTACTCGTCCGGGGGCTCCTACAATGAGCAGTTCTTC.

This clonotype appeared a few times. This chain uses TRBV9 with TRBJ1-4; 9 bases agree with TRBD1. J was trimmed by 8 bases and V by 0 bases; bases with no gene match: 11. The CDR3 loop spans 17 amino acids. Per the germline V gene, CDR1 is SGDLS and CDR2 is YYNGEE. CDR3 region: CASSVAPQGTGTEKLFF. The CDR3 nucleotides are TGTGCCAGCAGCGTAGCACCTCAAGGGACAGGGACCGAAAAACTGTTTTTT.